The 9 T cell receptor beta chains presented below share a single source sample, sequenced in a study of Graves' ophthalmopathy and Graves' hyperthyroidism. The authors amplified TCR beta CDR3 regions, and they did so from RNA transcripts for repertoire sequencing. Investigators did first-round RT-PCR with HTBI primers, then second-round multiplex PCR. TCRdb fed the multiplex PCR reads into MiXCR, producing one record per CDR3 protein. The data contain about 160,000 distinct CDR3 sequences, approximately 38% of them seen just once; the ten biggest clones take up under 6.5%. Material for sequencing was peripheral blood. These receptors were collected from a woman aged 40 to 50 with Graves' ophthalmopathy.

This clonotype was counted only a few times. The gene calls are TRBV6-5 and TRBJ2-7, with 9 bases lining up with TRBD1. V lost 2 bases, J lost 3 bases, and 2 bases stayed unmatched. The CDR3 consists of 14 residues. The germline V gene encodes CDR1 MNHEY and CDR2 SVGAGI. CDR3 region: CASSYLGQGYEQYF. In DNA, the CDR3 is TGTGCCAGCAGTTACCTGGGACAGGGCTACGAGCAGTACTTC.

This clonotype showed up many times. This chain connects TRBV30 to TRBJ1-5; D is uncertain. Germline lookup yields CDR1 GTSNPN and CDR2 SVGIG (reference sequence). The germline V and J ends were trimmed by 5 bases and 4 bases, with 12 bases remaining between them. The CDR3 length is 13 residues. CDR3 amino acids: CAWGADRNQPQHF. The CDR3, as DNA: TGTGCCTGGGGCGCGGATAGGAATCAGCCCCAGCATTTT.

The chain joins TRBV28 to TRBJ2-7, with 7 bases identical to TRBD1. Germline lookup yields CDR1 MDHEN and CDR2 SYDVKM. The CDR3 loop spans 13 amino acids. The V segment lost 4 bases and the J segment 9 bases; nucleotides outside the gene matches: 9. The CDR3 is CASSYPDRVGQYF. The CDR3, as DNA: TGTGCCAGCAGTTACCCCGACAGGGTCGGGCAGTACTTC.

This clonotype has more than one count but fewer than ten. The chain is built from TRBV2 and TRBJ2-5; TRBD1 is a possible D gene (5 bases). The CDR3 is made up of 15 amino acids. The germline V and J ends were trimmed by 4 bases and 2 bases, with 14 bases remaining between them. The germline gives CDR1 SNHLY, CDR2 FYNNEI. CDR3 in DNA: TGTGCCAGCAGTGGACGACAGTTGGTTCAAGAGACCCAGTACTTC. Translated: CASSGRQLVQETQYF.

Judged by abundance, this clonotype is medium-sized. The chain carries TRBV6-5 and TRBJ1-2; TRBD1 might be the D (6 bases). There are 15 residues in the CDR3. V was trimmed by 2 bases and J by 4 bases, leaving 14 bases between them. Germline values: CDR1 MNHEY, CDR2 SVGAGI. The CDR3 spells CASSYRGRGIYGYTF. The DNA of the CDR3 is TGTGCCAGCAGTTACCGCGGCAGGGGAATCTATGGCTACACCTTC.

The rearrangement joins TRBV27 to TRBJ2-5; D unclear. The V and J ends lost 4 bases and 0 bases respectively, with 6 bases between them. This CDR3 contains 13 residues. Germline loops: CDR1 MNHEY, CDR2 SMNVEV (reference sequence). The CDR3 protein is CASSSPYQETQYF. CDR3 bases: TGTGCCAGCAGTTCACCGTACCAAGAGACCCAGTACTTC.

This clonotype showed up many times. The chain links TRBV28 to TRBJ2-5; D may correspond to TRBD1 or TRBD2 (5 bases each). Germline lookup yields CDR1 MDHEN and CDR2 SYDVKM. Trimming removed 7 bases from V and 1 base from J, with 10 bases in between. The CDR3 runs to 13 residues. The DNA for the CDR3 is TGTGCCAGCAACCGGGGCGCCCAAGAGACCCAGTACTTC. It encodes CASNRGAQETQYF.

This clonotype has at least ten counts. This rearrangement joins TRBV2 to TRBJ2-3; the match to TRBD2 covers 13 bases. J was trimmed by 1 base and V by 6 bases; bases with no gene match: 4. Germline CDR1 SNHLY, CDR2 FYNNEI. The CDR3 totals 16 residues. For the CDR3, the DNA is TGTGCCAGCAGGAACGGACTAGCGGGGGGCACAGATACGCAGTATTTT. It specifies CASRNGLAGGTDTQYF.

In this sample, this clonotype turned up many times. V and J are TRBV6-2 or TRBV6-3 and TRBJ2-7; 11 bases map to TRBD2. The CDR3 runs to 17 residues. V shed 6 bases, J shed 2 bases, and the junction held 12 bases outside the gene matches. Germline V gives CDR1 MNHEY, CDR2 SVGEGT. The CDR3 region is CASSSGVAGGQTYEQYF. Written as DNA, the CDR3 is TGTGCCAGCAGCTCCGGGGTAGCGGGAGGGCAGACCTACGAGCAGTACTTC.